What follows is one TCR beta chain and its context. Its antigen target is currently unknown. No base quality values were provided; no much bigger clone lies one nucleotide off. These reads were obtained on an Illumina HiSeq 1500. Starting from the raw public reads, TCRdb applied fastp trimming at Q25, assembled clones with MiXCR and retained in-frame beta chains. Every distinct CDR3 protein forms one entry, paired with its most common genes and DNA. Recorded for this sample are under 850,000 distinct CDR3 sequences; around 30% of them occurred a single time. Clones ranked in the top ten supply 18% of the sample. The sample's treatment or condition label, in plain terms: in vitro stimulation with specific CMV peptide epitopes to enrich CMV-specific T cells. The CDR3 goes from the cysteine to the phenylalanine over 15 residues. Only the CDR3 region is kept as DNA, spanning 45 bases read in frame from base 1. The germline V and J ends show losses of 8 bases and 3 bases respectively, and no gene match explains 10 bases of the junction. CDR1 and CDR2 are drawn from the germline V gene: ENHRY, SYGVKD.

The sample belongs to a study of T cell repertoires in cytomegalovirus infection (dated by TCRdb to between 2018 and 2021). Regarding the research as a whole: The peptide stimulations were aimed at well-studied HLA-B-restricted epitopes as well as recently identified HLA-C-restricted CMV epitopes, whose presentation resists viral immunomodulation. Donor HLA type was relevant to the analysis, because carriage of CMV infection together with the matching HLA type was indicated by public TCR beta signatures.

Broader findings and caveats from the paper: The ex vivo response was dominated by HLA-C-restricted CMV-specific TCR beta clonotypes, which also provided the single most frequent clonotype in two of eight donors. Cumulative frequency of public TCR beta family members discriminated carriers of CMV infection plus the relevant HLA type in this cohort and an independent approximately 400-donor cohort.

The sequence joins TRBV10-3 to TRBJ2-7; 10 central bases correspond to TRBD1. This clonotype was obtained from a human donor in good health (CMV status not recorded). Some clones in this sample may be carry-over from other donors' samples. Here the sequenced sample was cultured PBMCs, taken from culture after CMV antigen stimulation. CDR3 sequence: CAIGDRGQGDYEQYF. The nucleotides are TGTGCCATCGGGGACAGAGGACAGGGGGACTACGAGCAGTACTTC.